The source of this TCR beta chain is a study of cytomegalovirus exposure and HLA in healthy donors. Study-wide points: What a later analysis showed was that several of the most significant clusters appeared linked to common viral pathogens.

PCR used 60 Vbeta primers and 13 Jbeta primers. Measured with immunoSEQ multiplex PCR; TCRdb has only the in-frame clones, and not every one. The sample lists roughly 81,000 clones, under 85% seen once, with roughly 2% in the top ten. Donors had nominal health at sampling but likely had unrecorded immune exposures. This CDR3 region has 14 residues. The germline gives CDR1 MDHEN, CDR2 SYDVKM. The V end lost 3 bases, the J end lost 0 bases, and 9 bases lay between the germline ends. This clone was seen a handful of times. Its antigen is as yet unknown. Sequenced material: PBMCs. The TCR comes from a boy between 10 and 17 years old in good health and CMV-seronegative. The V gene is TRBV28, the J gene TRBJ2-7; no reliable D call. In DNA form, the CDR3 reads TGTGCCAGCAGTTTCTTGGCGGACTCCTACGAGCAGTACTTC. Translating it yields CASSFLADSYEQYF.